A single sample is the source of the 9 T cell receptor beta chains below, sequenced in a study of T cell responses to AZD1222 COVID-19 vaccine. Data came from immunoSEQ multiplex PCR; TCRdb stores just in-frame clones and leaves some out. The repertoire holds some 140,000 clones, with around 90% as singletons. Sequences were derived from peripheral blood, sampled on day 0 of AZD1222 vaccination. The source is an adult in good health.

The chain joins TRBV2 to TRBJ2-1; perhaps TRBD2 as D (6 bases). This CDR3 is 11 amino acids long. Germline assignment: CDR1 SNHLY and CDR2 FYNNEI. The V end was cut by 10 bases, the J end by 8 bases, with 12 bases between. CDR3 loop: CANSGRHEQFF. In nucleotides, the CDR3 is TGTGCCAATTCTGGGAGGCATGAGCAGTTCTTC.

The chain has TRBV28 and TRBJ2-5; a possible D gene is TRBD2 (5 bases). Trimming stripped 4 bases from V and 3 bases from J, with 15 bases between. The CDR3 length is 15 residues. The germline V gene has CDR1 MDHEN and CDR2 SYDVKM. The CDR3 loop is CASSSSGFFKETQYF. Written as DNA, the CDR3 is TGTGCCAGCAGTTCCTCGGGGTTCTTTAAAGAGACCCAGTACTTC.

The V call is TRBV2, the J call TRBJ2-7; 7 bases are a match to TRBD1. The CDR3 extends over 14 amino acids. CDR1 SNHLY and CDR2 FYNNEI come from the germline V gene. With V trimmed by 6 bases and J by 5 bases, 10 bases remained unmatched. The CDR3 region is CASSTQTGYNEQYF. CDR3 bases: TGTGCCAGCAGCACACAGACAGGGTACAACGAGCAGTACTTC.

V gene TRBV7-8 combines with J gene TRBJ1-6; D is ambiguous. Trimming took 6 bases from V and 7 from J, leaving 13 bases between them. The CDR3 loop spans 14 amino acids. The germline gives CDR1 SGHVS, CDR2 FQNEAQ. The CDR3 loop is CASRKDGRNSPLHF. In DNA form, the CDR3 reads TGTGCCAGCAGGAAGGACGGGCGAAATTCACCCCTCCACTTT.

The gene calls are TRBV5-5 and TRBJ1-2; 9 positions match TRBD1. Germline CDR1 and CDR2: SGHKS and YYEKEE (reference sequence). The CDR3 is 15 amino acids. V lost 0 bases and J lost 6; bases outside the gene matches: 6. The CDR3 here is CASSLVSGTGNGYTF. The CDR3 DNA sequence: TGTGCCAGCAGCTTGGTTAGCGGGACAGGGAATGGCTACACCTTC. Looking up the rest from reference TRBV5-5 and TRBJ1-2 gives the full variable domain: DAGVTQSPTHLIKTRGQQVTLRCSPISGHKSVSWYQQVLGQGPQFIFQYYEKEERGRGNFPDRFSARQFPNYSSELNVNALLLGDSALYLCASSLVSGTGNGYTFGSGTRLTVV.

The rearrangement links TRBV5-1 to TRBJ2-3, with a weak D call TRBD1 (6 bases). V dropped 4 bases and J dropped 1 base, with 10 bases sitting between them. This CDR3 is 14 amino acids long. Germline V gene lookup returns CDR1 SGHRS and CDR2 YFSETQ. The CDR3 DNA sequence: TGCGCCAGCAGCCGAGGGGGAGGCACAGATACGCAGTATTTT. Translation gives CASSRGGGTDTQYF.

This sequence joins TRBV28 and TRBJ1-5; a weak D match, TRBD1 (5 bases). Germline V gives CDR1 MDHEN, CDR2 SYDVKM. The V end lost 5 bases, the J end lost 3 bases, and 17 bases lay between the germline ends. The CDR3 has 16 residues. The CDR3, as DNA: TGTGCCAGCAGTCTGCTTTCCGGGACGTACAATCAGCCCCAGCATTTT. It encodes CASSLLSGTYNQPQHF.

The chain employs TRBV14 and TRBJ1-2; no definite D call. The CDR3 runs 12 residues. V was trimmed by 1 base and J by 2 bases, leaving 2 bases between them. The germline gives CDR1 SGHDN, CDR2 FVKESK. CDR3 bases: TGTGCCAGCAGCCAAGTGAACTATGGCTACACCTTC. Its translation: CASSQVNYGYTF.

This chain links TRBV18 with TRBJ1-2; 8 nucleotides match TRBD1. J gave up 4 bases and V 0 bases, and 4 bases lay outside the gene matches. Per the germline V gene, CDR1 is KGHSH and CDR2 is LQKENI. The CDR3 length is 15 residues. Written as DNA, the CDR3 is TGTGCCAGCTCACCACCCCCACAGGGGGGCTATGGCTACACCTTC. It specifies CASSPPPQGGYGYTF.